A selection of T cell receptor beta chains follows, all from one sample in a study of identical twins. TCRdb redid the calling of the 5' RACE reads with MiXCR, one entry per CDR3 protein. This sample has 1.5 million to 2 million distinct CDR3 sequences; 25% to 35% occur once, and the top ten carry approximately 0.25%. Specimen: cord blood. All receptors derive from a newborn girl in good health. CDR3s include the opening cysteine and the closing phenylalanine or tryptophan. The order of the fields is D gene, V gene, J gene, clone size, CDR3 protein, CDR3 DNA. The D gene is left open where the match is weak. Rows give clone size only sometimes, using once, few, many, or a class for an expanded clone.

NA	TRBV10-3	TRBJ2-3	many	CAVNRVSTDTQYF	TGTGCCGTCAACAGGGTGTCCACAGATACGCAGTATTTT
NA	TRBV7-8	TRBJ2-7	few	CASSLSADRSYEQYF	TGTGCCAGCAGCTTAAGTGCAGACAGATCCTACGAGCAGTACTTC
NA	TRBV3-1	TRBJ1-3	NA	CASSHARNTIYF	TGTGCCAGCAGCCATGCCCGCAACACCATATATTTT
TRBD2	TRBV3-1	TRBJ2-7	NA	CASSPPTSGAPYEQYF	TGTGCCAGCAGCCCCCCGACTAGCGGGGCCCCCTACGAGCAGTACTTC
NA	TRBV3-1	TRBJ2-5	NA	CASSPLRLVQEAQYF	TGTGCCAGCAGCCCTCTTAGACTAGTGCAAGAGGCCCAGTACTTC
TRBD1	TRBV4-1	TRBJ1-1	few	CASSQPSTGGNTEAFF	TGCGCCAGCAGCCAACCGTCGACAGGGGGGAACACTGAAGCTTTCTTT
NA	TRBV5-5	TRBJ1-1	NA	CASTSRGRTEAFF	TGTGCCAGCACCTCAAGGGGAAGGACTGAAGCTTTCTTT
NA	TRBV14	TRBJ2-3	once	CASSQVLTRTDTQYF	TGTGCCAGCAGCCAAGTGCTGACCCGAACAGATACGCAGTATTTT
NA	TRBV10-3	TRBJ1-2	few	CAISEIGRRRIGYTF	TGTGCCATCAGTGAGATCGGACGGAGGAGGATTGGCTACACCTTC
NA	TRBV5-1	TRBJ1-1	NA	CASSSWTATEAFF	TGCGCCAGCAGCTCCTGGACAGCCACTGAAGCTTTCTTT
TRBD1	TRBV28	TRBJ1-5	once	CASSQWTGGNQPQHF	TGTGCCAGCAGTCAGTGGACAGGGGGCAATCAGCCCCAGCATTTT
TRBD1	TRBV7-6	TRBJ2-4	few	CASSLDPLGQGKNIQYF	TGTGCCAGCAGCTTAGATCCCTTGGGACAGGGGAAAAACATTCAGTACTTC
NA	TRBV6-4	TRBJ1-5	NA	CASSDPRPYQPQHF	TGTGCCAGCAGTGACCCAAGGCCCTATCAGCCCCAGCATTTT
NA	TRBV20-1	TRBJ2-5	NA	CSARVQYNEQYF	TGCAGTGCTAGAGTCCAATACAATGAGCAGTACTTC
NA	TRBV6-6	TRBJ1-2	NA	CASIGNLRYYGYTF	TGTGCCAGCATCGGGAACCTTCGGTACTATGGCTACACCTTC
TRBD1	TRBV6-1	TRBJ2-5	few	CASSEARTNRGETQYF	TGTGCCAGCAGTGAAGCGCGTACTAACAGGGGAGAGACCCAGTACTTC
NA	TRBV20-1	TRBJ1-2	few	CSAQRQGQREMDGYTF	TGCAGTGCCCAGAGACAAGGACAGCGTGAGATGGATGGCTACACCTTC
NA	TRBV4-1	TRBJ1-1	once	CASSRHLSMNTVAFF	TGCGCCAGCAGCCGACACCTGAGTATGAACACTGTAGCTTTCTTT
TRBD1	TRBV6-5	TRBJ2-7	NA	CASSYSNRGPSYEQYF	TGTGCCAGCAGTTACTCGAACAGGGGGCCCTCCTACGAGCAGTACTTC
NA	TRBV28	TRBJ2-7	NA	CASSPYYFSYNEQYF	TGTGCCAGCAGTCCATATTACTTCTCCTACAATGAGCAGTACTTC
TRBD2	TRBV20-1	TRBJ2-7	NA	CSARDLGLAGGYNEQYF	TGCAGTGCTAGAGATCTGGGACTAGCGGGAGGCTACAATGAGCAGTACTTC
NA	TRBV6-1	TRBJ2-7	few	CASSEAKGRYEQYF	TGTGCCAGCAGTGAAGCAAAGGGGCGGTACGAGCAGTACTTC
NA	TRBV28	TRBJ2-3	NA	CATQQATDTQYF	TGTGCCACTCAACAGGCCACAGATACGCAGTATTTT
TRBD1	TRBV28	TRBJ1-2	once	CASSLPGQFNYGYTF	TGTGCCAGCAGCCTACCGGGACAGTTTAACTATGGCTACACCTTC
NA	TRBV7-2	TRBJ1-2	NA	CASSLVRESYGYTF	TGTGCCAGCAGCTTAGTGAGGGAGTCCTATGGCTACACCTTC
NA	TRBV20-1	TRBJ2-1	few	CSVKGVQGINEQFF	TGCAGTGTTAAGGGGGTCCAGGGGATTAATGAGCAGTTCTTC
TRBD1	TRBV20-1	TRBJ1-2	few	CSALQTGGLANYGYTF	TGCAGTGCCCTACAGACAGGGGGATTAGCTAACTATGGCTACACCTTC
NA	TRBV20-1	TRBJ2-7	few	CSARDTFYEQYF	TGCAGTGCTAGAGATACCTTCTACGAGCAGTACTTC
NA	TRBV21-1	TRBJ2-5	NA	CASTNGGEEETQYF	TGTGCCAGCACTAATGGGGGAGAGGAGGAGACCCAGTACTTC